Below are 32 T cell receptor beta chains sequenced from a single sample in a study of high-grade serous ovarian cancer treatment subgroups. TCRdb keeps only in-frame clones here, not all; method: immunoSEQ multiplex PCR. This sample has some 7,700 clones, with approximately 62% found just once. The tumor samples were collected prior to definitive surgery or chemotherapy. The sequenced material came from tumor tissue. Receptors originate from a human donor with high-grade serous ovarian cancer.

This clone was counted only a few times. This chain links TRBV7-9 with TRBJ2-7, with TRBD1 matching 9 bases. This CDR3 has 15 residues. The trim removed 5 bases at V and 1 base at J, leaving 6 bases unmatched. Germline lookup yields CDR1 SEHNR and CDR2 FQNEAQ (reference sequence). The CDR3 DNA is TGTGCCAGCAGCCTTTGGGGACAGGGATCCTACGAGCAGTACTTC. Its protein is CASSLWGQGSYEQYF.

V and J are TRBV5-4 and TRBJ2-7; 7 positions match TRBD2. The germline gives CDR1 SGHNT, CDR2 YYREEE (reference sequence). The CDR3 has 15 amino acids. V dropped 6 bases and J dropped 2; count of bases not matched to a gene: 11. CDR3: CASTPGGSGAYEQYF. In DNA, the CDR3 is TGTGCCAGCACCCCCGGGGGGTCAGGCGCCTACGAGCAGTACTTC.

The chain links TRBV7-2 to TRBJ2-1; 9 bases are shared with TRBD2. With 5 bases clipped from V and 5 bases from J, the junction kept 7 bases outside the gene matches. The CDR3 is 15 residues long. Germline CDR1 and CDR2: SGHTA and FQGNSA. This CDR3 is CASSVTSGKHNEQFF. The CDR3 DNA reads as TGTGCCAGCAGCGTGACTAGCGGAAAACACAATGAGCAGTTCTTC.

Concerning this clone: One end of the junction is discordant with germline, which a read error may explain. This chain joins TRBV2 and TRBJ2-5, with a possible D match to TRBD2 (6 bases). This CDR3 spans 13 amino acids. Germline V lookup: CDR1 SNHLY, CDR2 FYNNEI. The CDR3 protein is CASSQDYHETQYF. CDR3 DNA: TGTGCCAGCAGCCAGGACTACCACGAGACCCAGTACTTC.

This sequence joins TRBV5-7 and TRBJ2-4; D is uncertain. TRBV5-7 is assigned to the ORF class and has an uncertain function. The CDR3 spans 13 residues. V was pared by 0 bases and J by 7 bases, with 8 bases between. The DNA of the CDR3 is TGTGCCAGCAGCTTGGGGTCAACGAACATTCAGTACTTC. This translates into CASSLGSTNIQYF.

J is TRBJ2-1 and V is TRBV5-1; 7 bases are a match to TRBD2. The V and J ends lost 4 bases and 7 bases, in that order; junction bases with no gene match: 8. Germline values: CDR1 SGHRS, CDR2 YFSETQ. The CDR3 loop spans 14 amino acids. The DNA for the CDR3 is TGCGCCAGCAGCGTGACTAGCTATTTGAATGAGCAGTTCTTC. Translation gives CASSVTSYLNEQFF.

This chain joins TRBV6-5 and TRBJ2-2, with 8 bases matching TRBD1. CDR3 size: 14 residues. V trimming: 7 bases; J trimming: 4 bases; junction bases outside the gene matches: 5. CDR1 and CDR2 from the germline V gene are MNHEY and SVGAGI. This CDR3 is CASTRDRSTGELFF. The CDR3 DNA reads TGTGCCAGCACTAGGGACAGGAGCACCGGGGAGCTGTTTTTT.

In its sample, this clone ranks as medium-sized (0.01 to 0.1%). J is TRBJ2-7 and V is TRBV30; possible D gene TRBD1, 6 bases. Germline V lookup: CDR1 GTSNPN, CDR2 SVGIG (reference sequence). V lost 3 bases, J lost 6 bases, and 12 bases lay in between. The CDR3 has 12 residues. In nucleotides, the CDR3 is TGTGCCTGGAGCAGCCAGGGGTCCGAGCAGTACTTC. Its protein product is CAWSSQGSEQYF.

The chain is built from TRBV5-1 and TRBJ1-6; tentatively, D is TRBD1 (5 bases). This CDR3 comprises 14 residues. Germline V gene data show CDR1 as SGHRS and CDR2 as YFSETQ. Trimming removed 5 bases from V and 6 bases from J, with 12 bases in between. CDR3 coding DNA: TGCGCCAGCAGTCCCGACAGCCTTAATTCACCCCTCCACTTT. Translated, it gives CASSPDSLNSPLHF.

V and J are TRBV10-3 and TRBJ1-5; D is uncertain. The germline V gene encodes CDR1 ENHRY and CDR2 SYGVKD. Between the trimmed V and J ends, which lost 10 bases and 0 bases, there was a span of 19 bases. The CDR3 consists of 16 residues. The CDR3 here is CATTASFSYSNQPQHF. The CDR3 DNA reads TGTGCCACTACGGCCAGCTTTTCTTATAGCAATCAGCCCCAGCATTTT.

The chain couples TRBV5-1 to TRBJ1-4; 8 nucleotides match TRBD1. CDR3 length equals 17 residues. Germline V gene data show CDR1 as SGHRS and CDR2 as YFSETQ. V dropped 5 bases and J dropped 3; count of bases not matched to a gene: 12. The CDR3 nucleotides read TGCGCCAGCAGTCCCGGACAGGGAACCGCGGCTAATGAAAAACTGTTTTTT. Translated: CASSPGQGTAANEKLFF.

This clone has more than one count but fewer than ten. CDR3 loop: CASSVNAGGPDTQYF. In nucleotides, the CDR3 is TGTGCCAGCAGCGTAAATGCGGGAGGGCCCGATACGCAGTATTTT. The chain carries TRBV9 and TRBJ2-3; TRBD2 aligns across 9 bases. The CDR3 consists of 15 residues. Germline V gene sequence: CDR1 SGDLS, CDR2 YYNGEE. The V segment lost 1 base and the J segment 6 bases; nucleotides outside the gene matches: 6.

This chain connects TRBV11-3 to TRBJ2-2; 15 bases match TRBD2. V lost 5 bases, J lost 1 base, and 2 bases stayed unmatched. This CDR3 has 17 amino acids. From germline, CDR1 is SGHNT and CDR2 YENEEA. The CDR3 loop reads CASSQGLAGGNTGELFF. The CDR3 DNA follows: TGTGCCAGCAGCCAGGGACTAGCGGGAGGGAACACCGGGGAGCTGTTTTTT.

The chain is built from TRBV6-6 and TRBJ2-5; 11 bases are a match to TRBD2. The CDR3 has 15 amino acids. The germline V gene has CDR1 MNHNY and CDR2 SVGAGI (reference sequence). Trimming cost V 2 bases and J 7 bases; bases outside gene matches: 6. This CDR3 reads CASSYGLAGTGTQYF. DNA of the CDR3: TGTGCCAGCAGTTACGGACTAGCGGGTACGGGGACCCAGTACTTC.

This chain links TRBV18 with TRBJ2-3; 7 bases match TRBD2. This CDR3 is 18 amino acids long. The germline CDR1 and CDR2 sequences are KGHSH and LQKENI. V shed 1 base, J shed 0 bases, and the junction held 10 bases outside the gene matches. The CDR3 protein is CASSPRRASGASTDTQYF. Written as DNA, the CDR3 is TGTGCCAGCTCACCACGCCGGGCGAGCGGGGCTAGCACAGATACGCAGTATTTT.

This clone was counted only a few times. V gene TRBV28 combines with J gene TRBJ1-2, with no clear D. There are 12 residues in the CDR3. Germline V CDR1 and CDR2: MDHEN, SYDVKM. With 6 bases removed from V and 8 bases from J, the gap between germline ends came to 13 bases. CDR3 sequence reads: CASSPEPEGYTF. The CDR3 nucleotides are TGTGCCAGCAGCCCGGAGCCCGAGGGCTACACCTTC.

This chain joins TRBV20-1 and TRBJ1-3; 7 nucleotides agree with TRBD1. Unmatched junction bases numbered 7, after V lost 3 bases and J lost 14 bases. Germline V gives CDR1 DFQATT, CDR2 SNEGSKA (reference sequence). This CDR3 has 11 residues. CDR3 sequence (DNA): TGCAGTGCTAGGACAGACAGGGAGGTATATTTT. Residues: CSARTDREVYF.

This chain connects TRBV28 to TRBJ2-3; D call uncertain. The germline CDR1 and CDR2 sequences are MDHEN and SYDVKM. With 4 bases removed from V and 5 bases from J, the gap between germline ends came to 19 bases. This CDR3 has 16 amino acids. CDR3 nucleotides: TGTGCCAGCAGTTCGATCTTGGGCCGCGGAGAAGATACGCAGTATTTT. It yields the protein CASSSILGRGEDTQYF.

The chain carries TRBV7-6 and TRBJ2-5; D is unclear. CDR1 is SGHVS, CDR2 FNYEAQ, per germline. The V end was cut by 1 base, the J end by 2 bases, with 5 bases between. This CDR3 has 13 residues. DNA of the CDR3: TGTGCCAGCAGCTTAGACTCACAAGAGACCCAGTACTTC. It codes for CASSLDSQETQYF.

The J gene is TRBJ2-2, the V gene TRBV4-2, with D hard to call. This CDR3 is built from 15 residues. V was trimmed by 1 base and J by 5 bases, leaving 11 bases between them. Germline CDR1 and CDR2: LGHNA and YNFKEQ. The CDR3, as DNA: TGTGCCAGCAGCCAAGTAGTCAGTTTAACCGGGGAGCTGTTTTTT. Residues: CASSQVVSLTGELFF.

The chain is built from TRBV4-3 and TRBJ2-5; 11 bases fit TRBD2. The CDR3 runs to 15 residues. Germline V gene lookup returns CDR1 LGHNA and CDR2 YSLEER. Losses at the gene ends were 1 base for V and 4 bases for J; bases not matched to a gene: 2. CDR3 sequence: CASSQVAGGGETQYF. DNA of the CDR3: TGCGCCAGCAGCCAAGTAGCGGGGGGGGGAGAGACCCAGTACTTC.

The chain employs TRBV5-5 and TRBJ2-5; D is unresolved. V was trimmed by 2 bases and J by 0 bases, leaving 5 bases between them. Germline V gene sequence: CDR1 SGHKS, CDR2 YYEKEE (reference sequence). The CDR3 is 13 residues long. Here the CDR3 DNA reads TGTGCCAGCAGCTTCGCGTACCAAGAGACCCAGTACTTC. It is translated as CASSFAYQETQYF.

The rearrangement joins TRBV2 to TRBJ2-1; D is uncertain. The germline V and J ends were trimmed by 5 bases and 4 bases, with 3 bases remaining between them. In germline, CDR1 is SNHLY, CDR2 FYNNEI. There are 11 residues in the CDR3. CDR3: CASSYYNEQFF. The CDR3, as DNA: TGTGCCAGCAGTTATTACAATGAGCAGTTCTTC.

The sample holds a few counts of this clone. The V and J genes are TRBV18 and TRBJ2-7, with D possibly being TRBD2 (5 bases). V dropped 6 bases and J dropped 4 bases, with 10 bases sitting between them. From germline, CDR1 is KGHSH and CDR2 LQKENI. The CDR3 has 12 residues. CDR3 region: CASSREGYEQYF. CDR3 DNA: TGTGCCAGCTCCCGGGAAGGGTACGAGCAGTACTTC.

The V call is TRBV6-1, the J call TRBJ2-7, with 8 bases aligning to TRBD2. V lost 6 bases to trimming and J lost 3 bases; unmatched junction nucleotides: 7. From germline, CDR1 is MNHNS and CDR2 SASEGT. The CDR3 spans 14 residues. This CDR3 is CASRPGTRVYEQYF. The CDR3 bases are TGTGCCAGCAGACCCGGGACTAGAGTCTACGAGCAGTACTTC.

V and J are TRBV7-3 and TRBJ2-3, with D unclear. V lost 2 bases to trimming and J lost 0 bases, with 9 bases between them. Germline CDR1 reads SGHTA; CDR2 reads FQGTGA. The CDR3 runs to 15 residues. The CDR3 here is CASSLLGYSTDTQYF. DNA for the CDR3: TGTGCCAGCAGCTTATTGGGATATAGCACAGATACGCAGTATTTT.

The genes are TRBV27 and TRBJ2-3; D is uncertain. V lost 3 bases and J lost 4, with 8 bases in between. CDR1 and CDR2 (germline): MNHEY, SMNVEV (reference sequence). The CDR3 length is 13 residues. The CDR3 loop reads CASSFSVSDTQYF. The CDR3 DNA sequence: TGTGCCAGCAGTTTCTCGGTCTCAGATACGCAGTATTTT.

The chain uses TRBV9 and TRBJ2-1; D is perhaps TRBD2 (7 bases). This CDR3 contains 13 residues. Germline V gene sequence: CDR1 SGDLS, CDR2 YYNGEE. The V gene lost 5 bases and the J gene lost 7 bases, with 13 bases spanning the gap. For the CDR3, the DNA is TGTGCCAGCAGAGGGGGGGGAGAAAATGAGCAGTTCTTC. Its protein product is CASRGGGENEQFF. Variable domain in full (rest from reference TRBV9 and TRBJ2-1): DSGVTQTPKHLITATGQRVTLRCSPRSGDLSVYWYQQSLDQGLQFLIQYYNGEERAKGNILERFSAQQFPDLHSELNLSSLELGDSALYFCASRGGGENEQFFGPGTRLTVL.

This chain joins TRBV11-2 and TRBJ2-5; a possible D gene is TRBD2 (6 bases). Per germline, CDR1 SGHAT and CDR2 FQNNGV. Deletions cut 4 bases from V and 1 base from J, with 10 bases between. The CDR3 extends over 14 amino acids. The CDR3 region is CASSSQRAQETQYF. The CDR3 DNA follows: TGTGCCAGCAGCTCCCAGCGGGCCCAAGAGACCCAGTACTTC.

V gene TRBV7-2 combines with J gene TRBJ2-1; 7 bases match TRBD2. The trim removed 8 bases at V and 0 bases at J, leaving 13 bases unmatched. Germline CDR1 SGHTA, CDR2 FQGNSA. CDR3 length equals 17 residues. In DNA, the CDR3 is TGTGCCAGCCGCCCCAGGCCTAGCGGTAGCTCCTACAATGAGCAGTTCTTC. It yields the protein CASRPRPSGSSYNEQFF. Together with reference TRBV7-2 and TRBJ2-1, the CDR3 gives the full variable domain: GAGVSQSPSNKVTEKGKDVELRCDPISGHTALYWYRQSLGQGLEFLIYFQGNSAPDKSGLPSDRFSAERTGGSVSTLTIQRTQQEDSAVYLCASRPRPSGSSYNEQFFGPGTRLTVL.

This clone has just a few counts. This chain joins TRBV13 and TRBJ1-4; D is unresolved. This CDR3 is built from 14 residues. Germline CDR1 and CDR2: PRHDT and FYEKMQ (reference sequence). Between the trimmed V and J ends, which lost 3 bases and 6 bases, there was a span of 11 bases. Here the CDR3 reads CASSLASPYEKLFF. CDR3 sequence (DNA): TGTGCCAGCAGCTTGGCCAGTCCTTATGAAAAACTGTTTTTT.

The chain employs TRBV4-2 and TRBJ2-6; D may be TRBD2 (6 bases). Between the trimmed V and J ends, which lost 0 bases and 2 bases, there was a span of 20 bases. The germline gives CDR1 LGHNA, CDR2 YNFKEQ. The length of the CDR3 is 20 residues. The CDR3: CASSQDLVGRLGAGANVLTF. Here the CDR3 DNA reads TGTGCCAGCAGCCAAGATCTAGTGGGCAGACTAGGAGCTGGGGCCAACGTCCTGACTTTC.